A single TCR beta chain is shown here with its context. Its antigen remains unidentified. The CDR3 runs to 13 residues. Germline lookup yields CDR1 SGHTA and CDR2 FQGTGA. V lost 4 bases and J lost 4, with 9 bases in between. This sample is drawn from a study of T cells in localized non-small cell lung cancer. Study-wide results and caveats: In the blood, greater T cell density corresponded to longer overall survival. In uninvolved adjacent lung, T cell clonality reached its highest value, exceeding tumor. Appearing in adjacent lung were a median roughly 60 of the top 100 tumor clones.

Assay used: immunoSEQ multiplex PCR; TCRdb lists only in-frame clones, some missing. The sample has over 45,000 clones; approximately 86% are singletons. The chain joins TRBV7-3 to TRBJ2-3, with a tentative D call TRBD2 (7 bases). The source of this sequence is a female donor with stage II lung adenocarcinoma. Source: PBMCs, taken before any cancer treatment. The CDR3 region has the DNA TGTGCCAGCAGCTGGGGGGGCTCAGATACGCAGTATTTT. Protein product: CASSWGGSDTQYF.